These T cell receptor beta chains were read from a single sample in a study of blood T cell repertoires in COVID-19. TCRdb's copy holds only in-frame clones and misses some; the assay was immunoSEQ multiplex PCR. Seen here are about 62,000 clones, around 91% observed once, and the top ten hold approximately 20%. The sample taken for sequencing was peripheral blood. All receptors derive from a woman aged 60-75 years with COVID-19, enrolled during active disease. The CDR3 runs from the conserved cysteine through the conserved F or W. The D gene is left open where the match is weak.

len	j_gene	v_gene	d_gene	CDR3nt	CDR3aa
16	TRBJ2-6	TRBV5-1	NA	TGCGCCAGCAGCCCGTGGGGGGAATCTGGGGCCAACGTCCTGACTTTC	CASSPWGESGANVLTF
16	TRBJ2-1	TRBV30	TRBD1	TGTGCCTGGAAGTCCCGGGGACAGGGCCAGCACAATGAGCAGTTCTTC	CAWKSRGQGQHNEQFF
15	TRBJ2-1	TRBV25-1	NA	TGTGCCAGCGGAACCCGGGACTTTACGAACAATGAGCAGTTCTTC	CASGTRDFTNNEQFF
13	TRBJ2-3	TRBV27	NA	TGTGCCAGCAGTATTCATAGCACAGATACGCAGTATTTT	CASSIHSTDTQYF
14	TRBJ1-6	TRBV9	NA	TGTGCCAGCAGCGTTCGACAGACAAATTCACCCCTCCACTTT	CASSVRQTNSPLHF
14	TRBJ1-2	TRBV7-9	NA	TGTGCCAGCAGCTTAGTCCAGGTCTACTATGGCTACACCTTC	CASSLVQVYYGYTF
14	TRBJ2-6	TRBV18	NA	TGTGCCAGCTCATTCCGCTCTGGGGCCAACGTCCTGACTTTC	CASSFRSGANVLTF
15	TRBJ2-7	TRBV3-1/TRBV3-2	TRBD1	TGTGCCAGCAGCCAGGGGACAGGAAGCTCCTACGAGCAGTACTTC	CASSQGTGSSYEQYF
15	TRBJ2-7	TRBV15	TRBD1	TGTGCCACCAGCAGAGATGCGGGACAGGGGTACGAGCAGTACTTC	CATSRDAGQGYEQYF
13	TRBJ1-1	TRBV6-2/TRBV6-3	TRBD1	TGTGCCAGCAGTTATCACAGGGGGACTGAAGCTTTCTTT	CASSYHRGTEAFF
15	TRBJ1-1	TRBV4-3	NA	TGCGCCAGCAGCCAAGATTCAGGGCCAGACGGTGAAGCTTTCTTT	CASSQDSGPDGEAFF
14	TRBJ1-4	TRBV2	TRBD1	TGTGCCAGCAGTGAATTACCCAGGGGGGAAAAACTGTTTTTT	CASSELPRGEKLFF
14	TRBJ1-4	TRBV30	TRBD1	TGTGCCTGGAGATGGACAGGGGGCGGTGAAAAACTGTTTTTT	CAWRWTGGGEKLFF
16	TRBJ1-5	TRBV15	NA	TGTGCCACCAGCCCTTACCGACAAGGGGCCAATCAGCCCCAGCATTTT	CATSPYRQGANQPQHF
17	TRBJ1-4	TRBV15	NA	TGTGCCACCAGCAGAGTTAAGCCCCCTGCAACTAATGAAAAACTGTTTTTT	CATSRVKPPATNEKLFF